The 11 T cell receptor beta chains presented below share a single source sample, sequenced in a study of blood T cell repertoires in COVID-19. Method: immunoSEQ multiplex PCR; TCRdb's copy keeps in-frame clones and lacks some. This sample has roughly 100,000 clones; 86% occur once, and the top ten carry roughly a sixth. Material for sequencing was peripheral blood. These receptors all stem from a woman aged 80 or older with acute or convalescent COVID-19.

This chain links TRBV10-3 with TRBJ1-2; no definite D call. The CDR3 runs 11 residues. From germline, CDR1 is ENHRY and CDR2 SYGVKD. V lost 6 bases, J lost 2 bases, and 4 bases lay in between. The chain's CDR3 is CAIRSNYGYTF. CDR3 nucleotide sequence: TGTGCCATCAGGAGCAACTATGGCTACACCTTC.

The V call is TRBV7-2, the J call TRBJ1-5; the match to TRBD1 covers 7 bases. Trimming cost V 2 bases and J 4 bases; bases outside gene matches: 2. CDR1 is SGHTA and CDR2 is FQGNSA in the germline V gene. This CDR3 contains 14 residues. The CDR3 is CASSLQGQNQPQHF. The DNA of the CDR3 is TGTGCCAGCAGCTTACAGGGACAGAATCAGCCCCAGCATTTT.

This chain links TRBV7-9 with TRBJ1-1, with D perhaps TRBD1 (6 bases). The V end lost 2 bases, the J end lost 3 bases, and 10 bases lay between the germline ends. CDR1 and CDR2 from the germline V gene are SEHNR and FQNEAQ (reference sequence). This CDR3 is built from 14 residues. For the CDR3, the DNA is TGTGCCAGCAGCTTACGGGGGGCGGACACTGAAGCTTTCTTT. Translation gives CASSLRGADTEAFF.

V and J are TRBV5-1 and TRBJ1-2; a weak D match, TRBD1 (5 bases). Trimming cost V 4 bases and J 8 bases, with 12 bases left between them. Germline values: CDR1 SGHRS, CDR2 YFSETQ. This CDR3 contains 12 residues. CDR3 coding DNA: TGCGCCAGCAGCGAAGCAGGGCGAGGCTACACCTTC. As protein: CASSEAGRGYTF.

The chain joins TRBV7-8 to TRBJ1-5; D gene ambiguous. Germline-derived CDR1 and CDR2 are SGHVS and FQNEAQ. V shed 4 bases and J shed 3 bases, with 13 bases lying between them. The CDR3 runs to 15 residues. The CDR3 nucleotides read TGTGCCAGCAGCTCGAACCAGAGACTCAATCAGCCCCAGCATTTT. Translated, it gives CASSSNQRLNQPQHF.

This chain links TRBV5-6 with TRBJ1-1, with D tentatively TRBD1 (6 bases). The CDR3 spans 13 residues. V was clipped by 2 bases and J by 4 bases, with 9 bases between them. The germline V gene has CDR1 SGHDT and CDR2 YYEEEE. Here the CDR3 reads CASSFQGPTEAFF. The CDR3 nucleotides read TGTGCCAGCAGCTTTCAGGGGCCCACTGAAGCTTTCTTT.

This sequence joins TRBV5-1 and TRBJ2-5, with 7 bases aligning to TRBD2. Germline V gene sequence: CDR1 SGHRS, CDR2 YFSETQ. V was clipped by 2 bases and J by 5 bases; unmatched bases: 6. CDR3 length: 14 residues. CDR3 residues: CASSFGGNSETQYF. CDR3 in DNA: TGCGCCAGCAGCTTCGGGGGGAATAGCGAGACCCAGTACTTC.

V and J are TRBV28 and TRBJ2-2; a possible D gene is TRBD2 (5 bases). From germline, CDR1 is MDHEN and CDR2 SYDVKM. This CDR3 has 15 residues. With 2 bases removed from V and 6 bases from J, the gap between germline ends came to 13 bases. The CDR3 sequence is CASSLLRAGPGELFF. In nucleotides, the CDR3 is TGTGCCAGCAGTTTACTCCGTGCGGGCCCCGGGGAGCTGTTTTTT.

This clone was found once. The chain has TRBV5-4 and TRBJ2-2, with D possibly matching TRBD1 (5 bases). The CDR3 runs 16 residues. V shed 4 bases and J shed 3 bases, with 16 bases lying between them. CDR1 is SGHNT, CDR2 YYREEE, per germline (reference sequence). The CDR3 here is CASSGRALGDTGELFF. The CDR3 nucleotides read TGTGCCAGCAGCGGCCGGGCCCTAGGGGACACCGGGGAGCTGTTTTTT.

The rearrangement uses TRBV28 and TRBJ2-2; TRBD1 is a possible D gene (6 bases). The germline CDR1 and CDR2 sequences are MDHEN and SYDVKM. The germline V and J ends were trimmed by 2 bases and 4 bases, with 11 bases remaining between them. CDR3 size: 15 residues. The CDR3 nucleotides are TGTGCCAGCAGTTTAATGGGGGCAGGCACCGGGGAGCTGTTTTTT. The encoded protein is CASSLMGAGTGELFF. The whole variable domain, filled in from reference TRBV28 and TRBJ2-2, reads DVKVTQSSRYLVKRTGEKVFLECVQDMDHENMFWYRQDPGLGLRLIYFSYDVKMKEKGDIPEGYSVSREKKERFSLILESASTNQTSMYLCASSLMGAGTGELFFGEGSRLTVL.

The V and J genes are TRBV19 and TRBJ1-5, with D perhaps TRBD1 (6 bases). V was pared by 3 bases and J by 0 bases, with 18 bases between. Germline CDR1 is LNHDA and CDR2 is SQIVND (reference sequence). The CDR3 runs 18 residues. The CDR3 sequence is CASSMAGRGVSSNQPQHF. The CDR3 DNA follows: TGTGCCAGTAGTATGGCCGGCAGGGGAGTTAGTAGCAATCAGCCCCAGCATTTT.